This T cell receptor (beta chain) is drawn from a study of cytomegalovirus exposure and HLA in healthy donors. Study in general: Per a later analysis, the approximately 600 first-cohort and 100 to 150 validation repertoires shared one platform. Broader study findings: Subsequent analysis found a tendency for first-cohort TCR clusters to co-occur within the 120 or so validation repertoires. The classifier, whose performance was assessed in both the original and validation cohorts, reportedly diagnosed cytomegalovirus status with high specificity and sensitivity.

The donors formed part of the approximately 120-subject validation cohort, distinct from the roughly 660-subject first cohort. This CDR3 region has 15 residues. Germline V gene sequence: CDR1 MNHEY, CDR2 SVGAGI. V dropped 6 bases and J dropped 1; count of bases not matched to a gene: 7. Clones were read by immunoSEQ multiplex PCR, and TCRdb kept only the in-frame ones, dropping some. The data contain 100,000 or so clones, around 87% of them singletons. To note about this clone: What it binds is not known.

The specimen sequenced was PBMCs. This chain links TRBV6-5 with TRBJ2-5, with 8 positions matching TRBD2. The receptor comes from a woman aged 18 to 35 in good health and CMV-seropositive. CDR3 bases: TGTGCCAGCAGGGCGGCGGGGGGCGGCCAAGAGACCCAGTACTTC. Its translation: CASRAAGGGQETQYF.